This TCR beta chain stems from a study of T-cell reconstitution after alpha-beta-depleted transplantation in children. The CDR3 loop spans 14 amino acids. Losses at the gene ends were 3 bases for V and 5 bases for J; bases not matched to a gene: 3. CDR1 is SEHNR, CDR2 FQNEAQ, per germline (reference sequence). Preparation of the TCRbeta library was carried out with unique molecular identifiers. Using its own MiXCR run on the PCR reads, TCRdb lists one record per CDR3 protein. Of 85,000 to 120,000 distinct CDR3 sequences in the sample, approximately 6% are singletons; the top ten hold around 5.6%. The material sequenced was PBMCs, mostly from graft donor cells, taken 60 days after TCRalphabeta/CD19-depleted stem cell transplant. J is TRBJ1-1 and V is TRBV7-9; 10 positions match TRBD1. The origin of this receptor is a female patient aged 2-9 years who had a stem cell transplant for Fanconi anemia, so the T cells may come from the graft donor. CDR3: CASSFDRGRTEAFF. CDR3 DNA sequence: TGTGCCAGCAGCTTTGACAGGGGGCGGACTGAAGCTTTCTTT. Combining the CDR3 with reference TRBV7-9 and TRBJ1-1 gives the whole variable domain DTGVSQNPRHKITKRGQNVTFRCDPISEHNRLYWYRQTLGQGPEFLTYFQNEAQLEKSRLLSDRFSAERPKGSFSTLEIQRTEQGDSAMYLCASSFDRGRTEAFFGQGTRLTVV.